This T cell receptor beta chain originates from a study of identical twins (dated by TCRdb to about 2016). As for the study more broadly: To test whether fetal clonotypes persist, the study used deep sequencing on TCR alpha and beta repertoires from monozygotic twins, unrelated adults of various ages, and cord blood. To rule out contamination, the twin experiments were replicated at different times with different library preparation protocols.

On the study overall, not on this receptor specifically: Excess twin sharing in beta out-of-frame sequences was weaker because fewer shared sequences lowered the signal-to-noise ratio. Compared with coincidental sharing between unrelated individuals, an excess of low generation-probability sequences was observed among out-of-frame TCR alpha sequences shared between twins. Recombination models systematically underestimated out-of-frame TCR alpha sharing in monozygotic twins but agreed with sharing between unrelated individuals. Because the same donors could not be followed over many years, conclusions were based on cross-sectional statistical analysis. Invariant T cells such as MAIT and iNKT could partly confound zero-insertion analyses, though diverse VJ usage argued against this for most clonotypes. Fewer insertions were carried by abundant cord blood beta clonotypes, a similar but weaker trend appeared in young adult naive repertoires, and no such trend appeared in memory repertoires.

This clonotype occurred a few times. The antigen it binds to is not known. Base qualities are not at hand, and no much larger clone is one base apart. Every donor was a healthy Caucasian. Three pairs of female monozygotic twins, all aged 18 to 29 years, made up the twin cohort. The RNA used for TCR libraries was isolated from peripheral blood mononuclear cells. CDR1 and CDR2 were assigned from the germline V gene as SGHVS and FQNEAQ. From cysteine to phenylalanine, the CDR3 is 15 amino acids long. The only DNA kept is the CDR3, 45 bases in frame from the first base. Germline trimming amounts to 5 bases on V and 7 bases on J, with 7 as the count of junction bases outside the gene matches. Libraries were built with 5' RACE. The run used an Illumina HiSeq 2000. A universal primer binding site was added through template switching, and the final cDNA carried a unique molecular identifier so that TCR cDNA molecules could be counted accurately. Specific primers in the conserved constant-segment region were used to synthesize first-strand cDNA for the TCR alpha and beta chains. Each cDNA library was double barcoded, with a SMART-Mk sample barcode plus Illumina barcodes, to control for contamination. Two successive PCR steps introduced TruSeq adapter sequences along with Illumina sample barcodes. Sequencing of the TCR alpha and beta cDNA libraries was done on the Illumina HiSeq platform using custom primers. The original pipeline was this. Raw reads were processed with MiGEC to extract unique molecular identifiers, and MiXCR was used to determine CDR3 positions. Recombination models were inferred per individual with the repgenHMM and IGoR tools using an EM algorithm. Shared clonotypes were analyzed with the tcR package in R, and sharing was normalized by the product of cloneset sizes. To study raw recombination free of thymic and clonal selection effects, out-of-frame nonproductive sequences were analyzed. TCRdb trimmed the raw reads at Q25, called clones with MiXCR and kept productive beta chains. Merged by CDR3 protein, the rows form single entries marked with the most common genes and DNA. TCRdb's processing, not the authors', yielded these V and J calls. Across this sample there are a few hundred thousand distinct CDR3 sequences, with nearly 10% seen only once. The ten largest make up more than 2.5% of the sample.

These data also formed part of another study, on yellow fever vaccine responses in identical twins. As that second study puts it: The authors reported that the T cell response to vaccination in identical twins appeared partly convergent and partly personalized. In identical twins, the study followed T cell clones that responded to the vaccine with precision.

Recombination joined TRBV7-8 with TRBJ2-1, with TRBD2 matching 11 junction bases. This receptor was taken from a woman aged 18-35 years in good health. Sequenced: PBMCs. The CDR3 in this case is CASSTPGLAANEQFF. The DNA sequence is as follows: TGTGCCAGCAGCACGCCGGGACTAGCGGCTAATGAGCAGTTCTTC.